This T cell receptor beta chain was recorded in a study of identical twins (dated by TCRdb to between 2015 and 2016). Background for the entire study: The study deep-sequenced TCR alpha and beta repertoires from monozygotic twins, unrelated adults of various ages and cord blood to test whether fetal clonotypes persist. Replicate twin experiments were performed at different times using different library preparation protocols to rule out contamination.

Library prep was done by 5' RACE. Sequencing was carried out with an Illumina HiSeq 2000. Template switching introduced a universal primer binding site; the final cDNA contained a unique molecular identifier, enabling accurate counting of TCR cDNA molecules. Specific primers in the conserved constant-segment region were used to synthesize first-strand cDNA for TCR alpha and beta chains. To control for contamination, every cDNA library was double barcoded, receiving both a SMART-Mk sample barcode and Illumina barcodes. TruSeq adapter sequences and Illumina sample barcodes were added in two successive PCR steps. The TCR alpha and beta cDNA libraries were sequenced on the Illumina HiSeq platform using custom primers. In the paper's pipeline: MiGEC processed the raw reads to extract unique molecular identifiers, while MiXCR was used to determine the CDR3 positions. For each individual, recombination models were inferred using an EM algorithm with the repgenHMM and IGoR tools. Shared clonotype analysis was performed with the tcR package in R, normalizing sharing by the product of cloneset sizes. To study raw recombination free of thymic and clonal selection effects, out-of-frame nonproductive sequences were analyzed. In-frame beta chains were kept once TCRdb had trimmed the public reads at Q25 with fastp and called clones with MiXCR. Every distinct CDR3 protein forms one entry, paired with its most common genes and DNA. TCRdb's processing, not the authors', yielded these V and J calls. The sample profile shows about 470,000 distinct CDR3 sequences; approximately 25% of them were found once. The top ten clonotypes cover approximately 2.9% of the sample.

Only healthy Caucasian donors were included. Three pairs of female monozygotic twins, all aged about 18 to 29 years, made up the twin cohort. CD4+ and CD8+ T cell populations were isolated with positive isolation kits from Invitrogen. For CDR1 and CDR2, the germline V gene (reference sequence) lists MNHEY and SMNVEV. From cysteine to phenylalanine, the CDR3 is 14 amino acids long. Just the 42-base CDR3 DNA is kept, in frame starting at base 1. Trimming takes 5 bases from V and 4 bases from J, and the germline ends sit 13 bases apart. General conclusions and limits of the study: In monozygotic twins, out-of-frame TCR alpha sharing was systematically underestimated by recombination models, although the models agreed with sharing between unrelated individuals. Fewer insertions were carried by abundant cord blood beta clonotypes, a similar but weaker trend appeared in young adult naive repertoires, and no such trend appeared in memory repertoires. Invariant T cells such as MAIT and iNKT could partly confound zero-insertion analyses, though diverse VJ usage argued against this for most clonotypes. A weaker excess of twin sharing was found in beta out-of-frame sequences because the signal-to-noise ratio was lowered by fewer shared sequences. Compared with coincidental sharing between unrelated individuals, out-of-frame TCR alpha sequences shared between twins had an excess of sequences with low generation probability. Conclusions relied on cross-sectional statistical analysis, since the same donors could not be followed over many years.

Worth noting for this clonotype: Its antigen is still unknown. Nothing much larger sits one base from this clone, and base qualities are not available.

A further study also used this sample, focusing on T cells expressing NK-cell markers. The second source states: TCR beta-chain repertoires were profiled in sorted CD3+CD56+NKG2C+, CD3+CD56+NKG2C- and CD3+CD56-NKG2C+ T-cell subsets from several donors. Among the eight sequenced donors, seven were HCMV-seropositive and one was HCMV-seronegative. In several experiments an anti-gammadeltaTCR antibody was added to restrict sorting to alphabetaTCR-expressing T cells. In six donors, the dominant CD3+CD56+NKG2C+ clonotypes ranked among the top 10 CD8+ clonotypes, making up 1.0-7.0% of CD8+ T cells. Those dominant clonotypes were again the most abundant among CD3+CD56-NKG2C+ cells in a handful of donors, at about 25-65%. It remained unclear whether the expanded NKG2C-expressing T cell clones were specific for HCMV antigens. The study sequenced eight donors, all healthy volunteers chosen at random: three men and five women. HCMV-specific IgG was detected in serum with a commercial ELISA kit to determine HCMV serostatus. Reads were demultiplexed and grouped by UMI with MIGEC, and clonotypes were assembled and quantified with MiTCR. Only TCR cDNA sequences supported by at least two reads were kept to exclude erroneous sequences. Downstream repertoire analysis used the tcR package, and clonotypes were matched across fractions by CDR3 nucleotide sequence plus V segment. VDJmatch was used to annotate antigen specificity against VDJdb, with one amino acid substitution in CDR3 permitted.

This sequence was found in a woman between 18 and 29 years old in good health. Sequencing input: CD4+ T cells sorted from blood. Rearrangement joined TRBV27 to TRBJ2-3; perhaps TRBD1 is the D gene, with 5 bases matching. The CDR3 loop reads CASSLRQSADTQYF. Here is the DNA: TGTGCCAGCAGTCTCCGACAGTCGGCAGATACGCAGTATTTT.